This T cell receptor (beta chain) was captured in a study of blood T cells in healthy people across ages. Study outcomes and limitations: Long-lived and aged donors differed, with more naive CD4+ cells and higher diversity in the long-lived.

Alongside a J-beta primer mix, a sample-barcoded 5' primer served in a second PCR lasting roughly 6 to 11 cycles. No fewer than 3 million CDR3-containing paired-end reads came from each sample. Each CDR3 protein is one row after TCRdb ran MiXCR on the 5' RACE reads. The data contain more than 800,000 distinct CDR3 sequences, around 45% of them singletons. The V gene's germline CDR1 is SNHLY and CDR2 FYNNEI. The V and J ends lost 3 bases and 2 bases, in that order; junction bases with no gene match: 7. The CDR3 is made up of 16 amino acids. Comments on this clonotype: Its target is not known.

Every sample yielded at least 7 million isolated PBMCs. The chain links TRBV2 to TRBJ2-3; 8 positions match TRBD2. Sequenced input: blood. The receptor's source is a woman aged 60-70 years in good health. As DNA, the CDR3 is TGTGCCAGCAGTGATTCTGCGGGAGGCCCCACAGATACGCAGTATTTT. This encodes CASSDSAGGPTDTQYF. The full variable domain, rest sourced from reference TRBV2 and TRBJ2-3, is EPEVTQTPSHQVTQMGQEVILRCVPISNHLYFYWYRQILGQKVEFLVSFYNNEISEKSEIFDDQFSVERPDGSNFTLKIRSTKLEDSAMYFCASSDSAGGPTDTQYFGPGTRLTVL.